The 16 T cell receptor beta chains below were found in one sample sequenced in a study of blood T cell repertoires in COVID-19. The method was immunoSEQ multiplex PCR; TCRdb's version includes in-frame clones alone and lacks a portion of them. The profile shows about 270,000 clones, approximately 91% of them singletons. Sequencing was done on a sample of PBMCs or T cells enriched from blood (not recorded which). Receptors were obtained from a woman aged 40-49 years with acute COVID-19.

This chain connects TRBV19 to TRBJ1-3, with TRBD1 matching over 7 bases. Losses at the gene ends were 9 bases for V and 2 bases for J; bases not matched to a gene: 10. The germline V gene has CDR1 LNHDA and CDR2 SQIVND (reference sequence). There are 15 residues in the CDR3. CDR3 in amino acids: CASRGAEEPGNTIYF. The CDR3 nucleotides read TGTGCCAGCAGGGGGGCCGAGGAACCTGGAAACACCATATATTTT.

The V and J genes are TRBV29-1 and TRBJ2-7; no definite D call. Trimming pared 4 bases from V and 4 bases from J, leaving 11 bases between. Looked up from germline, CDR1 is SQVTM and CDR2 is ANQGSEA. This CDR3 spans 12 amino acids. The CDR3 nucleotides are TGCAGCGTTGTATCGCTATTTTACGAGCAGTACTTC. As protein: CSVVSLFYEQYF.

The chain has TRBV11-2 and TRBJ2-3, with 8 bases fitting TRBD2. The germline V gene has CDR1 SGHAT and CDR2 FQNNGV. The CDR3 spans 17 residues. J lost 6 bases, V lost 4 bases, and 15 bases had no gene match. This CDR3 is CASSSRLTSGGGDTQYF. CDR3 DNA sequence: TGTGCCAGCAGCTCAAGGCTAACTAGCGGAGGGGGGGATACGCAGTATTTT.

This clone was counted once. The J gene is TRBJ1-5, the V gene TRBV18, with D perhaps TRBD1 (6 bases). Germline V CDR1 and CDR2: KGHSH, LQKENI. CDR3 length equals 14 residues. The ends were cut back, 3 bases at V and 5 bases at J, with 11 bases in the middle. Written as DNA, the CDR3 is TGTGCCAGCTCACCCGACAGGAGAGATCAGCCCCAGCATTTT. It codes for CASSPDRRDQPQHF. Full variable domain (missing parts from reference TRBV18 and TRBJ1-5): NAGVMQNPRHLVRRRGQEARLRCSPMKGHSHVYWYRQLPEEGLKFMVYLQKENIIDESGMPKERFSAEFPKEGPSILRIQQVVRGDSAAYFCASSPDRRDQPQHFGDGTRLSIL.

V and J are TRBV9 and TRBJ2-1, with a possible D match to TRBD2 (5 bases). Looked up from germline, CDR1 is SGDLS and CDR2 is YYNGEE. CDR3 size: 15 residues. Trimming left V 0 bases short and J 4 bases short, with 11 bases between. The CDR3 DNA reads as TGTGCCAGCAGCGTAGGTTACAGCGGTTACAATGAGCAGTTCTTC. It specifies CASSVGYSGYNEQFF.

In DNA, the CDR3 is TGTGCCTCCGGACAGGGGGCGAGTAGGACACCCCTCCACTTT. This gives the protein CASGQGASRTPLHF. The J gene is TRBJ1-6, the V gene TRBV7-2; 11 bases match TRBD1. The ends lost 11 bases at V and 11 bases at J; junction bases unmatched: 11. CDR1 is SGHTA, CDR2 FQGNSA, per germline. The CDR3 length is 14 residues.

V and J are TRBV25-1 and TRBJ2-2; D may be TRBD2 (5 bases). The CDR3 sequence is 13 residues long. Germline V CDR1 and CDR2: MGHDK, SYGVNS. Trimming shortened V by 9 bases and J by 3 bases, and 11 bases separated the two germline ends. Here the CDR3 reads CASSQDYTGELFF. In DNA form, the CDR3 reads TGTGCCAGTAGCCAGGACTACACCGGGGAGCTGTTTTTT.

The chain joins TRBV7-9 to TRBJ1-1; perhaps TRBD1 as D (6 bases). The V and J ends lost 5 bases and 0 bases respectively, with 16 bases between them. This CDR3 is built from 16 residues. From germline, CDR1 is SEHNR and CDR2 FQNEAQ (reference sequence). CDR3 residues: CASSPRQGTLNTEAFF. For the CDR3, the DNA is TGTGCCAGCAGCCCCCGGCAGGGGACCTTGAACACTGAAGCTTTCTTT.

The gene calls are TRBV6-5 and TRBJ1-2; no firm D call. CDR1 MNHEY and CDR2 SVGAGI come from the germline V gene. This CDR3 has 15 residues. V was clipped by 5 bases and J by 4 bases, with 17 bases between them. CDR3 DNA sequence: TGTGCCAGCAGTCCCTCCCCCACACTAGGCTATGGCTACACCTTC. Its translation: CASSPSPTLGYGYTF.

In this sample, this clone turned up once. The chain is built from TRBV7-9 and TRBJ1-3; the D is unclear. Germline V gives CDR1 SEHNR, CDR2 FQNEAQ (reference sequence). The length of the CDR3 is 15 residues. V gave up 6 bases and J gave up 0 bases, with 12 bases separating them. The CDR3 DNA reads TGTGCCAGCAGGGCCGCGGGTCACTCTGGAAACACCATATATTTT. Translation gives CASRAAGHSGNTIYF.

CDR3 DNA sequence: TGTGCCAGCAGCTCCCTTGCTAGCGGGGGGGCCTACATTACGCAGTATTTT. This gives the protein CASSSLASGGAYITQYF. V gene TRBV7-9 combines with J gene TRBJ2-3; 12 nucleotides match TRBD2. Losses at the gene ends were 4 bases for V and 8 bases for J; bases not matched to a gene: 13. The CDR3 length is 17 residues. Germline V gene data show CDR1 as SEHNR and CDR2 as FQNEAQ (reference sequence).

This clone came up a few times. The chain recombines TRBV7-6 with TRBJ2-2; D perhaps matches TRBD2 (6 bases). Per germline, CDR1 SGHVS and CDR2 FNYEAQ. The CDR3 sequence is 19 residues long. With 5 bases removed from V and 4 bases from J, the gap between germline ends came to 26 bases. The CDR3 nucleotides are TGTGCCAGCAGCCCTTATGGGTCAGGGACTCCTGTCTCCACCGGGGAGCTGTTTTTT. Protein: CASSPYGSGTPVSTGELFF.

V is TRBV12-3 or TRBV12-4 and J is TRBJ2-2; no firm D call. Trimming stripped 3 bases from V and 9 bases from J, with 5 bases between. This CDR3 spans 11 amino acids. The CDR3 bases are TGTGCCAGCAGTTTTGAGCGGGAGCTGTTTTTT. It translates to CASSFERELFF.

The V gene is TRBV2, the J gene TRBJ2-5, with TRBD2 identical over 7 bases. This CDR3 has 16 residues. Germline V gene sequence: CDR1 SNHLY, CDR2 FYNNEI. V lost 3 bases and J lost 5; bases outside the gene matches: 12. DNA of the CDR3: TGTGCCAGCAGTGAGTCGGCCAGCGGGGCTTGGGAGACCCAGTACTTC. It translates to CASSESASGAWETQYF.

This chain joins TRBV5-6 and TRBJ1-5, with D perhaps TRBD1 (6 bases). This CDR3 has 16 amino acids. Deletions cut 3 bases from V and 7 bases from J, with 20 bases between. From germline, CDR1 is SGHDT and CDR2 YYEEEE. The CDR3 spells CASSYWPGRGRQPQHF. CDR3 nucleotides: TGTGCCAGCAGCTATTGGCCCGGCAGGGGAAGACAGCCCCAGCATTTT.

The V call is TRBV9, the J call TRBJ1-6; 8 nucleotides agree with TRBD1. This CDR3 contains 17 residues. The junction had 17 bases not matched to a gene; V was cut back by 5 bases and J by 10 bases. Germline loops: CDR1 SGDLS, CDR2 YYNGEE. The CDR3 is CASSSRSGTGGYSPLHF. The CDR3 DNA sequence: TGTGCCAGCAGTTCCCGGTCTGGAACAGGGGGGTACTCACCCCTCCACTTT. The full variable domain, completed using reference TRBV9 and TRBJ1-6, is DSGVTQTPKHLITATGQRVTLRCSPRSGDLSVYWYQQSLDQGLQFLIQYYNGEERAKGNILERFSAQQFPDLHSELNLSSLELGDSALYFCASSSRSGTGGYSPLHFGNGTRLTVT.